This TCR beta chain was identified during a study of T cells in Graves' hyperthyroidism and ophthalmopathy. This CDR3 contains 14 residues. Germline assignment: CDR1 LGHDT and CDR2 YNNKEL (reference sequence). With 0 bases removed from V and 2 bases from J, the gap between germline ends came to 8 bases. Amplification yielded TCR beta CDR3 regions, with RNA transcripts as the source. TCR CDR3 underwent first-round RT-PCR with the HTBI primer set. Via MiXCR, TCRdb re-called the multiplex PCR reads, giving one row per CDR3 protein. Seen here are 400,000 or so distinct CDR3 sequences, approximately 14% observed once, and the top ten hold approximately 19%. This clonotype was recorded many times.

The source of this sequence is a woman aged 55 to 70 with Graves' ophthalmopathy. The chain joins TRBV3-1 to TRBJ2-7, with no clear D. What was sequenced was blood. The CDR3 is CASSQEGWAYEQYF. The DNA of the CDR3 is TGTGCCAGCAGCCAAGAAGGATGGGCCTACGAGCAGTACTTC.